These 29 T cell receptor beta chains originate from one sample sequenced in a study of OX40 agonist ivuxolimab in advanced cancers. The method was immunoSEQ multiplex PCR; TCRdb's version includes in-frame clones alone and lacks a portion of them. The top ten hold 3.9% of the sample, which has 50,000 to 55,000 clones, 70% to 80% seen once. The sequenced sample was CD4+ or CD8+ T cells sorted from blood, obtained in a trial of the OX40 agonist ivuxolimab. Receptor source: an adult with an advanced solid tumor such as melanoma, head and neck, liver or kidney cancer.

This sequence joins TRBV7-2 and TRBJ1-1, with D unresolved. The V end lost 2 bases, the J end lost 4 bases, and 8 bases lay between the germline ends. This CDR3 comprises 13 residues. CDR1 is SGHTA, CDR2 FQGNSA, per germline. CDR3 in amino acids: CASSLLAGTEAFF. The CDR3 region has the DNA TGTGCCAGCAGCTTACTTGCCGGCACTGAAGCTTTCTTT.

The V and J genes are TRBV7-2 and TRBJ1-2, with 9 positions matching TRBD1. The CDR3 sequence is 13 residues long. The germline gives CDR1 SGHTA, CDR2 FQGNSA. With V trimmed by 3 bases and J by 6 bases, 2 bases remained unmatched. DNA of the CDR3: TGTGCCAGCAGCTTCCGGACAGGGGATGGCTACACCTTC. As protein: CASSFRTGDGYTF.

The V gene is TRBV5-1, the J gene TRBJ1-4, with no clear D. The V end lost 0 bases, the J end lost 4 bases, and 10 bases lay between the germline ends. In germline, CDR1 is SGHRS, CDR2 YFSETQ. CDR3 size: 15 residues. The CDR3 DNA reads as TGCGCCAGCAGCTTGGCCGGAGCGGTTAATGAAAAACTGTTTTTT. Its protein product is CASSLAGAVNEKLFF.

The CDR3 loop reads CASSAQGATGYTF. In DNA, the CDR3 is TGTGCCAGCAGTGCACAGGGGGCTACTGGCTACACCTTC. The chain has TRBV2 and TRBJ1-2, with 9 bases lining up with TRBD1. With V trimmed by 4 bases and J by 7 bases, 4 bases remained unmatched. Per the germline V gene, CDR1 is SNHLY and CDR2 is FYNNEI. The CDR3 extends over 13 amino acids.

This clone was found a few times. This sequence joins TRBV28 and TRBJ1-2, with 9 bases that match TRBD1. The trim removed 6 bases at V and 10 bases at J, leaving 9 bases unmatched. CDR1 is MDHEN, CDR2 SYDVKM, per germline. The CDR3 covers 13 residues. CDR3 loop: CASSPDRGRHYTF. CDR3 DNA: TGTGCCAGCAGCCCGGACAGGGGCAGGCACTACACCTTC.

This chain joins TRBV27 and TRBJ2-5; D is possibly TRBD1 (7 bases). The CDR3 runs 15 residues. Per the germline V gene, CDR1 is MNHEY and CDR2 is SMNVEV (reference sequence). V lost 6 bases and J lost 2, with 16 bases in between. The CDR3 protein is CASRLWAGQQETQYF. Written as DNA, the CDR3 is TGTGCCAGCAGATTGTGGGCGGGACAGCAAGAGACCCAGTACTTC.

The chain couples TRBV5-3 to TRBJ1-5; tentatively, D is TRBD1 (5 bases). TRBV5-3 is treated as an ORF (open reading frame) with a function not yet certain. The CDR3 consists of 16 residues. V dropped 6 bases and J dropped 7 bases, with 23 bases sitting between them. The CDR3 here is CARMPRDARREQPQHF. The CDR3 region has the DNA TGTGCCAGAATGCCCCGGGACGCCCGGAGAGAACAGCCCCAGCATTTT.

This chain uses TRBV7-8 with TRBJ2-7; D is perhaps TRBD2 (6 bases). The CDR3 has 15 amino acids. Germline V lookup: CDR1 SGHVS, CDR2 FQNEAQ. The V end lost 7 bases, the J end lost 1 base, and 17 bases lay between the germline ends. The CDR3 loop is CASTHPRLASYEQYF. The CDR3 DNA reads as TGTGCCAGCACCCACCCGCGGCTAGCGTCCTACGAGCAGTACTTC.

Only one count was recorded for this clone. V gene TRBV7-3 combines with J gene TRBJ2-6; 9 nucleotides align to TRBD1. This CDR3 spans 18 amino acids. Trimming removed 1 base from V and 0 bases from J; junction bases left unmatched: 4. Per the germline V gene, CDR1 is SGHTA and CDR2 is FQGTGA. The CDR3 nucleotides are TGTGCCAGCAGCTTAAGGGGGACAGGGACCTCTGGGGCCAACGTCCTGACTTTC. Protein: CASSLRGTGTSGANVLTF.

This clone was seen only a few times. V is TRBV7-6 and J is TRBJ2-2; D is ambiguous. Germline CDR1 SGHVS, CDR2 FNYEAQ. This CDR3 region has 13 residues. Deletions cut 5 bases from V and 4 bases from J, with 8 bases between. This CDR3 is CASSPGTTGELFF. CDR3 coding DNA: TGTGCCAGCAGCCCGGGCACCACCGGGGAGCTGTTTTTT.

The chain links TRBV2 to TRBJ2-1; TRBD2 matches at 7 bases. This CDR3 has 15 amino acids. Looked up from germline, CDR1 is SNHLY and CDR2 is FYNNEI. V was clipped by 3 bases and J by 3 bases; unmatched bases: 5. CDR3 region: CASSDVAGDYNEQFF. DNA of the CDR3: TGTGCCAGCAGTGATGTAGCGGGCGACTACAATGAGCAGTTCTTC.

This clone was detected a few times. The V and J genes are TRBV5-1 and TRBJ1-2; perhaps TRBD1 as D (6 bases). With 5 bases removed from V and 4 bases from J, the gap between germline ends came to 15 bases. In germline, CDR1 is SGHRS, CDR2 YFSETQ. CDR3 length equals 14 residues. This chain's CDR3 is CASRPEGGGYGYTF. CDR3 in DNA: TGCGCCAGCAGACCCGAGGGGGGAGGCTATGGCTACACCTTC.

This chain links TRBV20-1 with TRBJ2-5; no clear D gene. The CDR3 is made up of 11 amino acids. CDR1 and CDR2 from the germline V gene are DFQATT and SNEGSKA (reference sequence). The V end was cut by 7 bases, the J end by 2 bases, with 8 bases between. The CDR3 DNA is TGCAGTGTGCAGATACAAGAGACCCAGTACTTC. Translation: CSVQIQETQYF.

The chain uses TRBV9 and TRBJ1-1, with D possibly matching TRBD1 (5 bases). Germline assignment: CDR1 SGDLS and CDR2 YYNGEE. The V gene lost 4 bases and the J gene lost 1 base, with 14 bases spanning the gap. CDR3 length equals 15 residues. Written as DNA, the CDR3 is TGTGCCAGCAGCCCAAACGGGGGGAGGAACACTGAAGCTTTCTTT. Residues: CASSPNGGRNTEAFF.

By share, this clone counts as medium-sized (0.01 to 0.1%). V gene TRBV25-1 combines with J gene TRBJ2-5, with 7 bases lining up with TRBD2. In germline, CDR1 is MGHDK, CDR2 SYGVNS. This CDR3 contains 16 residues. Trimming removed 6 bases from V and 2 bases from J; junction bases left unmatched: 12. The CDR3 here is CASSLMGGGRQETQYF. The CDR3 region has the DNA TGTGCCAGCAGCCTAATGGGGGGAGGGAGGCAAGAGACCCAGTACTTC.

V usage is TRBV10-2 and J usage is TRBJ2-1; 11 bases are shared with TRBD2. Germline assignment: CDR1 WSHSY and CDR2 SAAADI. CDR3 length: 15 residues. V was clipped by 7 bases and J by 3 bases; unmatched bases: 5. CDR3 in DNA: TGCGCCAGCACCAAGACTAGCGGGGACTACAATGAGCAGTTCTTC. This translates into CASTKTSGDYNEQFF.

This clone was recorded a few times. The rearrangement joins TRBV7-2 to TRBJ2-7; TRBD1 agrees at 8 bases. The germline V gene encodes CDR1 SGHTA and CDR2 FQGNSA. V lost 4 bases to trimming and J lost 4 bases; unmatched junction nucleotides: 6. The CDR3 extends over 14 amino acids. CDR3 region: CASSSYRGFYEQYF. CDR3 nucleotides: TGTGCCAGCAGCTCCTACAGGGGGTTTTACGAGCAGTACTTC.

In DNA, the CDR3 is TGTGCCAGCACCGAAGAGGGACAGGGTTATCAGCCCCAGCATTTT. It translates to CASTEEGQGYQPQHF. The genes are TRBV6-1 and TRBJ1-5; 9 nucleotides line up with TRBD1. The CDR3 spans 15 residues. Germline CDR1 and CDR2: MNHNS and SASEGT. V gave up 7 bases and J gave up 5 bases; unmatched junction bases: 9.

The V and J genes are TRBV11-2 and TRBJ1-2; no reliable D call. The length of the CDR3 is 18 residues. Per the germline V gene, CDR1 is SGHAT and CDR2 is FQNNGV. Trimming cost V 4 bases and J 5 bases, with 26 bases left between them. CDR3 DNA: TGTGCCAGCAGCTCCTCGTGGGCTGGTGAGCGGCAGGAATATGGCTACACCTTC. Its protein is CASSSSWAGERQEYGYTF.

The rearrangement joins TRBV18 to TRBJ2-7, with 8 bases identical to TRBD1. Germline V gene lookup returns CDR1 KGHSH and CDR2 LQKENI. CDR3 length: 15 amino acids. V lost 5 bases and J lost 4; bases outside the gene matches: 10. The DNA of the CDR3 is TGTGCCAGCTCAGCCGACAGGGGAGTAGGGTACGAGCAGTACTTC. This sequence encodes CASSADRGVGYEQYF.

The chain links TRBV18 to TRBJ1-5; 9 bases align to TRBD1. This CDR3 spans 16 amino acids. Germline V gives CDR1 KGHSH, CDR2 LQKENI. Trimming cost V 3 bases and J 6 bases; bases outside gene matches: 9. CDR3 nucleotide sequence: TGTGCCAGCTCACCCCCCGGGGACAGGGAGGGTCAGCCCCAGCATTTT. This sequence encodes CASSPPGDREGQPQHF. The full variable domain, its missing parts supplied by reference TRBV18 and TRBJ1-5, is NAGVMQNPRHLVRRRGQEARLRCSPMKGHSHVYWYRQLPEEGLKFMVYLQKENIIDESGMPKERFSAEFPKEGPSILRIQQVVRGDSAAYFCASSPPGDREGQPQHFGDGTRLSIL.

The J gene is TRBJ2-5, the V gene TRBV28, with 7 bases lining up with TRBD1. Germline-derived CDR1 and CDR2 are MDHEN and SYDVKM. J gave up 3 bases and V 8 bases, and 18 bases lay outside the gene matches. This CDR3 has 17 residues. CDR3: CASPPRYRGFSEETQYF. The CDR3 bases are TGTGCCAGCCCCCCGAGGTACAGGGGTTTTTCCGAAGAGACCCAGTACTTC.

CDR3: CASSLGGTGPPYEQYF. CDR3 bases: TGCGCCAGCAGCTTGGGTGGGACAGGGCCCCCCTACGAGCAGTACTTC. The rearrangement links TRBV5-1 to TRBJ2-7, with 9 bases that match TRBD1. V gave up 0 bases and J gave up 2 bases; unmatched junction bases: 6. The CDR3 runs 16 residues. Germline V CDR1 and CDR2: SGHRS, YFSETQ. The variable domain in full, with the rest retrieved from reference TRBV5-1 and TRBJ2-7, is KAGVTQTPRYLIKTRGQQVTLSCSPISGHRSVSWYQQTPGQGLQFLFEYFSETQRNKGNFPGRFSGRQFSNSRSEMNVSTLELGDSALYLCASSLGGTGPPYEQYFGPGTRLTVT.

CDR3 sequence: CASSYSKSGLGYTF. DNA for the CDR3: TGTGCCAGCAGTTACTCGAAGTCAGGGCTTGGCTACACCTTC. This chain connects TRBV6-5 to TRBJ1-2, with a tentative D call TRBD1 (5 bases). Germline-derived CDR1 and CDR2 are MNHEY and SVGAGI. V lost 0 bases and J 7 bases, leaving 12 bases between the germline ends. The CDR3 covers 14 residues.

The V gene is TRBV6-1, the J gene TRBJ2-2; TRBD2 matches 8 bases. Trimming removed 4 bases from V and 6 bases from J; junction bases left unmatched: 10. The V gene's germline CDR1 is MNHNS and CDR2 SASEGT. The CDR3 runs 16 residues. The CDR3 nucleotides read TGTGCCAGCAGTGGGTCTAGCGGGTGGTACCCCGGGGAGCTGTTTTTT. This codes for CASSGSSGWYPGELFF.

This chain links TRBV7-9 with TRBJ2-3; D perhaps matches TRBD1 (5 bases). CDR3 length: 16 residues. V was shortened by 0 bases and J by 0 bases, with 10 bases between the two germline ends. CDR1 and CDR2 (germline): SEHNR, FQNEAQ (reference sequence). CDR3 DNA: TGTGCCAGCAGCTTAGCGTCAGGGTCTAGCACAGATACGCAGTATTTT. This sequence encodes CASSLASGSSTDTQYF.

This chain connects TRBV5-1 to TRBJ2-3, with unresolved D. Trimming took 2 bases from V and 0 from J, leaving 7 bases between them. CDR1 and CDR2 from the germline V gene are SGHRS and YFSETQ. The CDR3 totals 14 residues. The CDR3, as DNA: TGCGCCAGCAGCTTAGGCCGTAGCACAGATACGCAGTATTTT. Amino acid sequence: CASSLGRSTDTQYF.

The rearrangement joins TRBV27 to TRBJ2-1, with 10 bases identical to TRBD2. This CDR3 has 15 amino acids. Germline loops: CDR1 MNHEY, CDR2 SMNVEV (reference sequence). V was clipped by 5 bases and J by 6 bases; unmatched bases: 7. CDR3 in amino acids: CASSPLAGVSNEQFF. The CDR3 bases are TGTGCCAGCAGTCCGCTAGCGGGAGTAAGCAATGAGCAGTTCTTC.

The chain links TRBV7-9 to TRBJ2-1, with 10 bases matching TRBD1. V lost 4 bases, J lost 10 bases, and 4 bases stayed unmatched. The CDR3 covers 13 residues. From germline, CDR1 is SEHNR and CDR2 FQNEAQ (reference sequence). DNA for the CDR3: TGTGCCAGCAGCTGGACAGGGGGGAGGGAGCAGTTCTTC. Protein: CASSWTGGREQFF.